This T cell receptor (beta chain) was documented in a study of shared clonotypes between healthy human individuals. TCRdb's table, derived via immunoSEQ multiplex PCR, lists solely in-frame clones and lacks some. The data show hundreds of thousands of clones, around 96% seen once. Selected positively for CCR7 and CD45RO-negative, naive CD8 cells excluded terminally differentiated effector memory CD45RA+ cells. The germline CDR1 and CDR2 sequences are MNHEY and SMNVEV (reference sequence). Trimming cost V 6 bases and J 5 bases; bases outside gene matches: 5. The CDR3 loop spans 13 amino acids. The chain links TRBV27 to TRBJ2-7, with 9 bases lining up with TRBD2. This sequence originates from a woman aged 25 to 39 in good health. The specimen sequenced was naive CD8+ T cells sorted from blood. The CDR3 region is CASRPGLAHEQYF. CDR3 coding DNA: TGTGCCAGCAGACCGGGACTAGCTCACGAGCAGTACTTC.